The 5 T cell receptor beta chains below were found in one sample sequenced in a study of blood T cell repertoires in COVID-19. Clones were read by immunoSEQ multiplex PCR, and TCRdb kept only the in-frame ones, dropping some. The table includes 230,000 or so clones, 84% detected once. Sample: peripheral blood. These receptors were obtained from a man aged 25 to 45 with active or convalescent COVID-19.

This clone appeared a few times. V and J are TRBV28 and TRBJ1-2, with 9 bases matching TRBD1. Germline V gives CDR1 MDHEN, CDR2 SYDVKM. The CDR3 is 14 residues long. The ends lost 5 bases at V and 8 bases at J; junction bases unmatched: 9. CDR3 nucleotides: TGTGCCAGCAGTGGGGTAACAGGGGGCGGGGGCTACACCTTC. Residues: CASSGVTGGGGYTF.

The chain has TRBV6-2 or TRBV6-3 and TRBJ2-5; 7 nucleotides line up with TRBD2. This CDR3 comprises 10 residues. V was clipped by 6 bases and J by 9 bases; unmatched bases: 1. Germline V lookup: CDR1 MNHEY, CDR2 SVGEGT. CDR3 sequence (DNA): TGTGCCAGCAGCCGGGGGGCCCAGTACTTC. It specifies CASSRGAQYF.

The V call is TRBV7-2, the J call TRBJ1-2; D is uncertain. Looked up from germline, CDR1 is SGHTA and CDR2 is FQGNSA. This CDR3 has 13 amino acids. Trimming shortened V by 2 bases and J by 5 bases, and 9 bases separated the two germline ends. The CDR3 DNA reads TGTGCCAGCAGCTTATCGCGAGATTATGGCTACACCTTC. This encodes CASSLSRDYGYTF.

The chain joins TRBV5-6 to TRBJ1-5; maybe TRBD1 (6 bases). The V gene lost 2 bases and the J gene lost 2 bases, with 14 bases spanning the gap. The CDR3 loop spans 16 amino acids. In germline, CDR1 is SGHDT, CDR2 YYEEEE. CDR3 loop: CASSFSGEGGNQPQHF. The CDR3 region has the DNA TGTGCCAGCAGCTTTTCGGGCGAGGGGGGCAATCAGCCCCAGCATTTT.

The chain is built from TRBV12-3 or TRBV12-4 and TRBJ2-1; no firm D call. Trimming shortened V by 7 bases and J by 2 bases, and 9 bases separated the two germline ends. The CDR3 extends over 13 amino acids. The CDR3 nucleotides are TGTGCCAGCACCCCGACACCCTACAATGAGCAGTTCTTC. Translation gives CASTPTPYNEQFF.